These T cell receptor beta chains were read from a single sample in a study of shared clonotypes between healthy human individuals. Produced via immunoSEQ multiplex PCR; TCRdb's table is partial and in-frame only. This sample has some 2,500,000 clones; 85% to 95% occur once, and the top ten carry approximately 0.4%. What was sequenced was naive CD4+ T cells from PBMCs. Receptors were obtained from a man between 18 and 35 years old in good health. Some clones in this sample may be carry-over from other donors' samples. Both conserved end residues are part of each CDR3. D genes are given only for firm matches. The size entry is marked missing in some rows and otherwise reads once, few, many or a size class.

d_call	v_call	clone_size	j_call	cdr3_aa	cdr3_nt
NA	TRBV6-5	NA	TRBJ2-1	CASSYSWDMSYNEQFF	TGTGCCAGCAGTTACTCTTGGGACATGTCCTACAATGAGCAGTTCTTC
NA	TRBV7-9	NA	TRBJ1-1	CASSSSGQMNTEAFF	TGTGCCAGCAGTTCCTCAGGACAAATGAACACTGAAGCTTTCTTT
NA	TRBV2	NA	TRBJ2-7	CASSDRGPYEQYF	TGTGCCAGCAGTGATCGGGGTCCCTACGAGCAGTACTTC
NA	TRBV11-2	NA	TRBJ2-1	CASSLLAGAYNEQFF	TGTGCCAGCAGCTTACTTGCAGGAGCCTACAATGAGCAGTTCTTC
NA	TRBV5-1	NA	TRBJ2-2	CASRLGRVNTGELFF	TGCGCCAGCAGGTTGGGGCGGGTGAACACCGGGGAGCTGTTTTTT
TRBD2	TRBV15	NA	TRBJ2-1	CAIAGLAGRSSYNEQFF	TGTGCCATCGCGGGGCTAGCGGGAAGGAGCTCCTACAATGAGCAGTTCTTC
NA	TRBV19	few	TRBJ1-5	CASGDLGNQPQHF	TGTGCCAGTGGGGATTTGGGGAATCAGCCCCAGCATTTT
NA	TRBV6-1	NA	TRBJ2-2	CASSEARELFF	TGTGCCAGCAGTGAAGCTCGGGAGCTGTTTTTT
NA	TRBV28	NA	TRBJ1-5	CASSAYRDLPQHF	TGTGCCAGCAGTGCCTACAGGGATCTGCCCCAGCATTTT
TRBD2	TRBV25-1	NA	TRBJ2-2	CASSVSIAGTGELFF	TGTGCCAGCAGTGTATCAATAGCGGGGACCGGGGAGCTGTTTTTT
NA	TRBV21-1	once	TRBJ2-7	CASSKEGSGKGEQYF	TGTGCCAGCAGCAAAGAGGGGTCAGGCAAGGGCGAGCAGTACTTC
TRBD2	TRBV29-1	NA	TRBJ2-5	CSVGTSSETQYF	TGCAGCGTTGGGACTAGTTCAGAGACCCAGTACTTC
NA	TRBV19	NA	TRBJ1-2	CASSIGSDSIYGYTF	TGTGCCAGTAGTATTGGTTCAGACAGTATCTATGGCTACACCTTC
NA	TRBV6-1	NA	TRBJ1-1	CATIREGAMNTEAFF	TGTGCCACGATAAGGGAGGGTGCAATGAACACTGAAGCTTTCTTT
NA	TRBV5-8	NA	TRBJ1-2	CASSLAGTFGYYGYTF	TGTGCCAGCAGCTTGGCCGGGACCTTTGGGTACTATGGCTACACCTTC
TRBD1	TRBV20-1	NA	TRBJ2-7	CSAYRGLEQYF	TGCAGTGCGTACAGGGGGCTCGAGCAGTACTTC
NA	TRBV10-3	NA	TRBJ2-7	CAIRPDTDSYEQYF	TGTGCCATCAGACCCGACACAGACTCCTACGAGCAGTACTTC
NA	TRBV27	NA	TRBJ1-2	CASSIAPGAYGYTF	TGTGCCAGCAGTATCGCCCCGGGAGCCTATGGCTACACCTTC
NA	TRBV9	NA	TRBJ2-5	CASSSPGGGPGETQYF	TGTGCCAGCAGCTCACCAGGAGGGGGACCGGGAGAGACCCAGTACTTC
TRBD2	TRBV30	once	TRBJ2-1	CAWLGTSGQLGGYNEQFF	TGTGCCTGGCTAGGGACTAGCGGGCAACTGGGGGGTTACAATGAGCAGTTCTTC
NA	TRBV14	NA	TRBJ2-1	CASSHSSAFNNEQFF	TGTGCCAGCAGCCATTCTAGCGCCTTCAACAATGAGCAGTTCTTC
NA	TRBV11-2	NA	TRBJ2-2	CASSLRGGVTTGELFF	TGTGCCAGCAGCTTGAGAGGAGGGGTTACCACCGGGGAGCTGTTTTTT
TRBD1	TRBV5-5	NA	TRBJ2-2	CASSELTGWNTGELFF	TGTGCCAGCAGCGAACTGACAGGGTGGAACACCGGGGAGCTGTTTTTT
NA	TRBV5-1	NA	TRBJ1-2	CASSGTRTGYTF	TGCGCCAGCAGCGGTACAAGGACTGGCTACACCTTC
NA	TRBV5-4	NA	TRBJ1-2	CASSLGGSDGYTF	TGTGCCAGCAGCTTAGGAGGGTCGGATGGCTACACCTTC
NA	TRBV29-1	NA	TRBJ2-1	CSVPPPTEFYNEQFF	TGCAGCGTTCCCCCTCCGACAGAGTTCTACAATGAGCAGTTCTTC
NA	TRBV30	NA	TRBJ1-1	CAWSKGENTEAFF	TGTGCCTGGAGTAAAGGGGAGAACACTGAAGCTTTCTTT
NA	TRBV7-9	NA	TRBJ2-4	CASSLVSGAKNIQYF	TGTGCCAGCAGCTTAGTCTCCGGAGCCAAAAACATTCAGTACTTC
NA	TRBV7-9	NA	TRBJ1-5	CASSLVDQPQHF	TGTGCCAGCAGCTTAGTCGATCAGCCCCAGCATTTT
NA	TRBV30	NA	TRBJ1-2	CAWTRGPPQTGYTF	TGTGCCTGGACCCGGGGGCCACCTCAAACCGGCTACACCTTC
NA	TRBV27	NA	TRBJ2-2	CASRPLDTGELFF	TGTGCCAGCAGACCCCTGGACACCGGGGAGCTGTTTTTT
NA	TRBV5-1	NA	TRBJ2-5	CASSLVPEETQYF	TGCGCCAGCAGCTTGGTTCCAGAAGAGACCCAGTACTTC
TRBD2	TRBV27	NA	TRBJ2-7	CASSTLGTSASYEQYF	TGTGCCAGCAGTACCCTAGGGACTAGCGCCTCCTACGAGCAGTACTTC
NA	TRBV18	NA	TRBJ1-1	CASSPRTRNTEAFF	TGTGCCAGCTCACCCCGGACAAGGAACACTGAAGCTTTCTTT
NA	TRBV6-5	NA	TRBJ1-2	CASSLTTPGEYGYTF	TGTGCCAGCAGTTTGACCACACCCGGAGAGTATGGCTACACCTTC
NA	TRBV12-5	few	TRBJ1-2	CASLGSGGDGYTF	TGTGCTAGTCTTGGATCGGGAGGGGATGGCTACACCTTC
TRBD2	TRBV9	NA	TRBJ2-3	CASSVGGVSSGDTQYF	TGTGCCAGCAGCGTAGGGGGTGTCTCTAGCGGAGATACGCAGTATTTT
NA	TRBV4-1	once	TRBJ2-1	CASSPSLGGARYNEQFF	TGCGCCAGCAGCCCCTCCCTTGGGGGGGCGCGTTACAATGAGCAGTTCTTC
NA	TRBV7-9	NA	TRBJ1-4	CASSTGTGNEKLFF	TGTGCCAGCAGCACCGGGACGGGTAATGAAAAACTGTTTTTT
NA	TRBV21-1	NA	TRBJ2-6	CASSNGGQGSGANVLTF	TGTGCCAGCAGCAACGGGGGGCAAGGCTCTGGGGCCAACGTCCTGACTTTC
NA	TRBV7-3	NA	TRBJ1-2	CASSLGTSNGYTF	TGTGCCAGCAGCTTGGGGACATCCAATGGCTACACCTTC
TRBD2	TRBV5-5	NA	TRBJ2-1	CASSQLAGVSYEQFF	TGTGCCAGCAGCCAACTAGCGGGAGTGAGCTATGAGCAGTTCTTC